This T cell receptor beta chain was documented in a study of blood T cell repertoires in COVID-19. In the study overall: The United States, Italy and Spain provided the acute and convalescent COVID-19 samples. PBMCs, B-cell-depleted T cells, or T cells provided the cDNA or gDNA that made up the material.

Germline V gene sequence: CDR1 GTSNPN, CDR2 SVGIG (reference sequence). V shed 1 base, J shed 2 bases, and the junction held 5 bases outside the gene matches. The length of the CDR3 is 15 residues. As processed by the authors: Counts of nucleated cells, estimated from reference gene primer amplification, were obtained. The method was immunoSEQ multiplex PCR; TCRdb's version includes in-frame clones alone and lacks a portion of them. V and J calls plus clone size are reproduced from that table; the DNA served to infer D and trimming. Here the sample spans about 140,000 clones, over 80% being singletons.

This receptor was taken from a man aged 60 to 75 with active or convalescent COVID-19. Sequenced input: peripheral blood. The rearrangement links TRBV30 to TRBJ2-3; 8 bases line up with TRBD1. The CDR3 coding sequence is TGTGCCTGGAGTGGACAGGGGAGCAACACAGATACGCAGTATTTT. It yields the protein CAWSGQGSNTDTQYF.